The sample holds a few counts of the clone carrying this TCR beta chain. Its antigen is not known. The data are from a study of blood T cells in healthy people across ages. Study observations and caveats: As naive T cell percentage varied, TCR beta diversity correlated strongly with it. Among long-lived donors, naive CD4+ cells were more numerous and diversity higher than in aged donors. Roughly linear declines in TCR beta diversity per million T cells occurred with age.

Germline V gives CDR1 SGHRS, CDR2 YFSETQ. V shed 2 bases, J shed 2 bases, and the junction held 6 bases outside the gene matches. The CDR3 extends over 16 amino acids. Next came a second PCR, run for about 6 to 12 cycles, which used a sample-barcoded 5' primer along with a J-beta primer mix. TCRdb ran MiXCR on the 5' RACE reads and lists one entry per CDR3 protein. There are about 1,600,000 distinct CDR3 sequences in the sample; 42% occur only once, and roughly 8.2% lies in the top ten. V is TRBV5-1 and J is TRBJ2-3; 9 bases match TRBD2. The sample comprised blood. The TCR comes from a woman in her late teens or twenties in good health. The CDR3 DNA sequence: TGCGCCAGCAGCTTACCTAGCGGGGTCAACACAGATACGCAGTATTTT. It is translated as CASSLPSGVNTDTQYF.